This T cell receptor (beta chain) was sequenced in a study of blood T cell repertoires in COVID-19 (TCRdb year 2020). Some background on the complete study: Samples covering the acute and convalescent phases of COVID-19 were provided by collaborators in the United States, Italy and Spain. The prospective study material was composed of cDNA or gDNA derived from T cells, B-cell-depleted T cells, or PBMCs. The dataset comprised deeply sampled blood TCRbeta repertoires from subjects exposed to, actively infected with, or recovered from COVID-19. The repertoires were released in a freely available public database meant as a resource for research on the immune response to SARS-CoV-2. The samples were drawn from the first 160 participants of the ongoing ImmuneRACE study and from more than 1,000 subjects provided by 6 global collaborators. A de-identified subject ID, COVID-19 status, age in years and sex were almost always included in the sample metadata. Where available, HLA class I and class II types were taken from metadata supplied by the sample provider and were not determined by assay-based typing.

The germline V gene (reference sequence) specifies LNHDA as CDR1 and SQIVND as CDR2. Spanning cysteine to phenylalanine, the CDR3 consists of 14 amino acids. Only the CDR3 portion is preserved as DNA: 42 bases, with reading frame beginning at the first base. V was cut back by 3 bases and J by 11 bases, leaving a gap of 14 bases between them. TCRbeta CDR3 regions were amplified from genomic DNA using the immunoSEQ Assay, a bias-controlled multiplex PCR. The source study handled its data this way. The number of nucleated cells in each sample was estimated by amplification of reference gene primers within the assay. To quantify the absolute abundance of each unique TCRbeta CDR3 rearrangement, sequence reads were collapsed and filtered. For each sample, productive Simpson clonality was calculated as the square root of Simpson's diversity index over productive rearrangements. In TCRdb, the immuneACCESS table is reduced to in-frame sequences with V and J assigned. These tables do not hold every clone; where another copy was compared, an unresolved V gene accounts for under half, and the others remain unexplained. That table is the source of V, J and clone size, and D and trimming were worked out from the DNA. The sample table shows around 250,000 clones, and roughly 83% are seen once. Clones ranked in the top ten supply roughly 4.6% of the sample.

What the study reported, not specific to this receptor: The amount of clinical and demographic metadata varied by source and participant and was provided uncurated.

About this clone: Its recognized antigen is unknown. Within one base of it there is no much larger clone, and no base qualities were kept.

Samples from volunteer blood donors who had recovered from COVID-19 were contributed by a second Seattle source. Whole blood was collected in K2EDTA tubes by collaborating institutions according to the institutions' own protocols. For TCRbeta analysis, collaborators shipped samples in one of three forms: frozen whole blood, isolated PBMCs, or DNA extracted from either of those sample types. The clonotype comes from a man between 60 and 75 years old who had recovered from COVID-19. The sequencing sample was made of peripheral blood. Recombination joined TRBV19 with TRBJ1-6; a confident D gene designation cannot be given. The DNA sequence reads TGTGCCAGTAGTATGAAACAATCCAGGCCACCCCTCCACTTT. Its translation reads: CASSMKQSRPPLHF.